The 23 T cell receptor beta chains reported below all come from one sample, sequenced in a study of OX40 agonist ivuxolimab in advanced cancers. Method: immunoSEQ multiplex PCR; TCRdb's copy keeps in-frame clones and lacks some. The sample includes around 86,000 clones, around 84% seen only once; the top ten take approximately 2.6%. The source was CD4+ or CD8+ T cells sorted from blood, collected in a trial of the OX40 agonist ivuxolimab. The receptors here all came from an adult with an advanced solid tumor such as melanoma, head and neck, liver or kidney cancer.

The chain has TRBV19 and TRBJ2-2; D is uncertain. With 6 bases removed from V and 2 bases from J, the gap between germline ends came to 10 bases. The germline gives CDR1 LNHDA, CDR2 SQIVND (reference sequence). The CDR3 consists of 14 residues. The CDR3 is CASSPIFNTGELFF. The CDR3 DNA sequence: TGTGCCAGTAGCCCCATCTTTAACACCGGGGAGCTGTTTTTT.

J is TRBJ1-5 and V is TRBV10-3, with 7 nucleotides matching TRBD1. CDR3 length equals 14 residues. Germline V gene lookup returns CDR1 ENHRY and CDR2 SYGVKD. V shed 6 bases and J 2 bases; nucleotides not matched to a gene: 4. In DNA, the CDR3 is TGTGCCATCAGCGAAGACAGGGGCAATCAGCCCCAGCATTTT. Protein sequence: CAISEDRGNQPQHF.

The J gene is TRBJ2-1, the V gene TRBV5-8, with D tentatively TRBD2 (5 bases). Germline V gene lookup returns CDR1 SGHTS and CDR2 YDEGEE. This CDR3 has 16 residues. The germline V and J ends were trimmed by 8 bases and 1 base, with 19 bases remaining between them. The CDR3 coding sequence is TGTGCCAGGGTTCCGACCCCGGGAATATCCTACAATGAGCAGTTCTTC. Its protein is CARVPTPGISYNEQFF.

This clone came up once. Relative to the germline gene, one junction end is altered; a read error may explain this. This chain uses TRBV2 with TRBJ2-5, with D possibly matching TRBD1 (6 bases). This CDR3 is 11 amino acids long. The germline gives CDR1 SNHLY, CDR2 FYNNEI. CDR3 in amino acids: CASSVLAQGNF. The DNA for the CDR3 is TGTGCCAGCAGTGTTCTGGCACAGGGCAACTTC.

V usage is TRBV5-6 and J usage is TRBJ1-2, with D tentatively TRBD1 (6 bases). Germline assignment: CDR1 SGHDT and CDR2 YYEEEE. CDR3 length equals 15 residues. Trimming took off 4 bases at V and 2 bases at J, with 15 bases between the two ends. The CDR3 loop reads CASSLEGGPNYGYTF. CDR3 nucleotide sequence: TGTGCCAGCAGCCTCGAGGGGGGCCCCAACTATGGCTACACCTTC.

The rearrangement links TRBV2 to TRBJ2-3; TRBD1 matches at 11 bases. CDR1 and CDR2 (germline): SNHLY, FYNNEI. The CDR3 has 15 amino acids. V lost 10 bases, J lost 4 bases, and 10 bases stayed unmatched. The CDR3: CATFPGTGGADTQYF. The CDR3 DNA reads as TGTGCCACTTTTCCCGGGACAGGGGGTGCAGATACGCAGTATTTT.

This clone was counted once. This chain links TRBV5-1 with TRBJ1-4; D uncertain. V lost 0 bases and J lost 2, with 8 bases in between. Germline CDR1 reads SGHRS; CDR2 reads YFSETQ. This CDR3 contains 15 residues. CDR3 residues: CASSLGRATNEKLFF. The DNA for the CDR3 is TGCGCCAGCAGCTTGGGTAGGGCCACTAATGAAAAACTGTTTTTT.

V gene TRBV11-2 combines with J gene TRBJ1-4; no reliable D call. Germline lookup yields CDR1 SGHAT and CDR2 FQNNGV. The CDR3 is 13 residues long. V lost 3 bases, J lost 5 bases, and 7 bases lay in between. The DNA of the CDR3 is TGTGCCAGCAGCTTTAGTTCAAATGAAAAACTGTTTTTT. Translated: CASSFSSNEKLFF.

This chain joins TRBV30 and TRBJ1-4, with 7 bases identical to TRBD1. Trimming cost V 5 bases and J 6 bases; bases outside gene matches: 9. This CDR3 contains 14 residues. Germline CDR1 GTSNPN, CDR2 SVGIG (reference sequence). The DNA for the CDR3 is TGTGCCTGGGGCAAGACAGGGCATGATGAAAAACTGTTTTTT. Encoded protein: CAWGKTGHDEKLFF.

The chain links TRBV6-5 to TRBJ1-2; no definite D call. V was pared by 2 bases and J by 4 bases, with 5 bases between. CDR3 size: 12 residues. The germline V gene encodes CDR1 MNHEY and CDR2 SVGAGI. CDR3 loop: CASSYPGYGYTF. The CDR3 nucleotides are TGTGCCAGCAGTTACCCGGGCTATGGCTACACCTTC.

The rearrangement joins TRBV2 to TRBJ1-4; no firm D call. The CDR3 is made up of 14 amino acids. Germline V gives CDR1 SNHLY, CDR2 FYNNEI. V was clipped by 6 bases and J by 7 bases, with 15 bases between them. The CDR3: CASRAQESSEKLFF. In nucleotides, the CDR3 is TGTGCCAGCAGGGCCCAAGAATCCAGTGAAAAACTGTTTTTT.

The chain is built from TRBV6-5 and TRBJ1-1, with TRBD1 as a possible D gene (5 bases). The germline V and J ends were trimmed by 6 bases and 8 bases, with 13 bases remaining between them. CDR1 and CDR2 (germline): MNHEY, SVGAGI. This CDR3 region has 12 residues. The CDR3 DNA follows: TGTGCCAGCAGCTCCGACAGTCAGGAAGCTTTCTTT. Translated: CASSSDSQEAFF.

The rearrangement uses TRBV10-3 and TRBJ1-1, with D perhaps matching TRBD1 (6 bases). Trimming stripped 3 bases from V and 5 bases from J, with 13 bases between. The V gene's germline CDR1 is ENHRY and CDR2 SYGVKD. This CDR3 spans 14 amino acids. This chain's CDR3 is CAISEGGADTEAFF. The CDR3 DNA is TGTGCCATCAGTGAAGGGGGGGCAGATACTGAAGCTTTCTTT.

The gene calls are TRBV7-9 and TRBJ2-7; 9 nucleotides line up with TRBD1. This CDR3 spans 15 amino acids. CDR1 is SEHNR and CDR2 is FQNEAQ in the germline V gene (reference sequence). V dropped 3 bases and J dropped 3; count of bases not matched to a gene: 6. The CDR3 DNA reads TGTGCCAGCAGCTTGTATGGGACAGGGTTCTACGAGCAGTACGTC. The encoded protein is CASSLYGTGFYEQYV.

The chain joins TRBV7-2 to TRBJ1-2; 9 bases are a match to TRBD1. Trimming removed 2 bases from V and 7 bases from J; junction bases left unmatched: 8. The CDR3 has 15 residues. Germline V gene data show CDR1 as SGHTA and CDR2 as FQGNSA. The CDR3 loop is CASSLPTGGAFGYTF. The DNA of the CDR3 is TGTGCCAGCAGCTTACCCACAGGGGGCGCTTTTGGCTACACCTTC.

The count of this clone is one. The chain has TRBV5-1 and TRBJ2-5; possibly TRBD1 for D (6 bases). The CDR3 spans 14 residues. Trimming cost V 3 bases and J 1 base, with 10 bases left between them. Germline values: CDR1 SGHRS, CDR2 YFSETQ. CDR3 DNA sequence: TGCGCCAGCAGCTCTCGGACAGCCCAAGAGACCCAGTACTTC. Its protein product is CASSSRTAQETQYF.

The genes are TRBV19 and TRBJ1-5; D may be TRBD1 (6 bases). Trimming stripped 8 bases from V and 4 bases from J, with 15 bases between. CDR1 is LNHDA and CDR2 is SQIVND in the germline V gene (reference sequence). The length of the CDR3 is 14 residues. CDR3 amino acids: CASGRQDLNQPQHF. The DNA for the CDR3 is TGTGCCAGTGGTCGACAGGATTTGAATCAGCCCCAGCATTTT.

A few counts support this clone. The chain combines TRBV30 with TRBJ1-2; the D is unclear. Deletions cut 0 bases from V and 2 bases from J, with 7 bases between. Germline V gene data show CDR1 as GTSNPN and CDR2 as SVGIG (reference sequence). The CDR3 sequence is 13 residues long. The CDR3 spells CAWSVQMNYGYTF. For the CDR3, the DNA is TGTGCCTGGAGTGTCCAGATGAACTATGGCTACACCTTC.

This clone has a single count. The CDR3 here is CASSSGRNEQFF. The CDR3 DNA is TGTGCCAGCAGCTCAGGGAGAAATGAGCAGTTCTTC. The chain has TRBV6-5 and TRBJ2-1; the D gene could be TRBD1 or TRBD2 (5 bases each). The V end lost 6 bases, the J end lost 7 bases, and 10 bases lay between the germline ends. There are 12 residues in the CDR3. CDR1 and CDR2 (germline): MNHEY, SVGAGI.

V usage is TRBV9 and J usage is TRBJ2-3; a possible D gene is TRBD2 (5 bases). There are 14 residues in the CDR3. Germline CDR1 is SGDLS and CDR2 is YYNGEE. V was cut by 1 base and J by 2 bases, with 8 bases left in between. The CDR3 is CASSVSGFTDTQYF. In DNA form, the CDR3 reads TGTGCCAGCAGCGTATCGGGGTTCACAGATACGCAGTATTTT. The whole variable domain, filled in from reference TRBV9 and TRBJ2-3, reads DSGVTQTPKHLITATGQRVTLRCSPRSGDLSVYWYQQSLDQGLQFLIQYYNGEERAKGNILERFSAQQFPDLHSELNLSSLELGDSALYFCASSVSGFTDTQYFGPGTRLTVL.

This CDR3 is CASNSGGVGETQYF. CDR3 DNA sequence: TGTGCCAGCAATTCAGGGGGGGTTGGGGAGACCCAGTACTTC. The chain combines TRBV6-6 with TRBJ2-5; possibly TRBD1 or TRBD2 for D (7 bases each). Germline V gives CDR1 MNHNY, CDR2 SVGAGI (reference sequence). V lost 7 bases and J lost 5, with 17 bases in between. This CDR3 contains 14 residues.

The chain links TRBV11-2 to TRBJ1-1, with no clear D. V shed 1 base and J shed 4 bases, with 19 bases lying between them. The length of the CDR3 is 17 residues. The V gene's germline CDR1 is SGHAT and CDR2 FQNNGV. Written as DNA, the CDR3 is TGTGCCAGCAGCTTAGGGGTCAATGGATTCCAGGCCACTGAAGCTTTCTTT. Translated: CASSLGVNGFQATEAFF. Together with reference TRBV11-2 and TRBJ1-1, the CDR3 gives the full variable domain: EAGVAQSPRYKIIEKRQSVAFWCNPISGHATLYWYQQILGQGPKLLIQFQNNGVVDDSQLPKDRFSAERLKGVDSTLKIQPAKLEDSAVYLCASSLGVNGFQATEAFFGQGTRLTVV.

The chain joins TRBV5-4 to TRBJ2-5; TRBD1 agrees at 9 bases. There are 15 residues in the CDR3. Losses at the gene ends were 4 bases for V and 6 bases for J; bases not matched to a gene: 10. Germline lookup yields CDR1 SGHNT and CDR2 YYREEE (reference sequence). CDR3 amino acids: CASSSRDREHKTQYF. CDR3 bases: TGTGCCAGCAGCAGCCGGGACAGGGAGCATAAGACCCAGTACTTC.